This T cell receptor (beta chain) is from a study of blood T cell repertoires in COVID-19. For the study at large: Acute and convalescent COVID-19 samples came from the United States, Italy and Spain. In each case, the material was cDNA or gDNA derived from T cells, B-cell-depleted T cells, or PBMCs.

This clone has only a few counts. This CDR3 is 14 amino acids long. Germline V gene sequence: CDR1 LGHNT, CDR2 FRNRAP. The V and J ends lost 4 bases and 1 base, in that order; junction bases with no gene match: 2. Original methodology: Estimates of nucleated cell counts were drawn from the amplification of reference gene primers. The assay was immunoSEQ multiplex PCR, and TCRdb's table has in-frame clones only and misses some. V, J and clone size derive from that table, while D and trimming were established from the DNA sequence. The sample holds about 170,000 clones, roughly four fifths seen once. The receptor's source is a middle-aged man who had recovered from COVID-19. The chain combines TRBV12-5 with TRBJ1-1; 8 bases map to TRBD1. Material: peripheral blood. The CDR3 DNA is TGTGCTAGTGGTTCCGGGACAGGGAACACTGAAGCTTTCTTT. Amino acid sequence: CASGSGTGNTEAFF.